The 3 T cell receptor beta chains below were found in one sample sequenced in a study of tissue T cells after allogeneic stem cell transplantation. Clones were sequenced by immunoSEQ multiplex PCR, and TCRdb holds only the in-frame ones, with some missing. The table includes approximately 5,000 clones, approximately 31% detected once. Time point reported: mouse harvest day 14 after allogeneic transplant. Each mouse received 10^7 T-cell-depleted marrow cells plus 10^6 splenic CD5+ T cells by tail vein. Sequencing was performed on skin. These receptors came from a female BALB/c mouse given C57BL/6 T cells with graft-versus-host disease after an allogeneic hematopoietic cell transplant.

A remark on this clone: Any gene name here is a mouse gene name. Coverage ceases 1 residue before the CDR3 finishes, and the germline J gene fills in the end. The V call is TRBV3, the J call TRBJ2-1; D not resolved. Trimming removed 2 bases at V and 1 base at J, with 9 bases between. Germline CDR1 is SNHLY and CDR2 is FYNGKV (reference sequence). The CDR3 sequence is 15 residues long. CDR3 amino acids: CASSLWQTNYAEQFF. CDR3 bases read: TGTGCCAGCAGCTTATGGCAAACAAACTATGCTGAGCAGTTC.

This clone was seen a few times. The gene names here belong to mouse. The CDR3 end lies 1 residue beyond the end of the read and is filled in from the germline J gene. The chain employs TRBV3 and TRBJ2-7; D is unclear. Germline V gene lookup returns CDR1 SNHLY and CDR2 FYNGKV (reference sequence). Deletions cut 0 bases from V and 0 bases from J, with 6 bases between. The CDR3 covers 14 residues. CDR3 protein: CASSLAWASYEQYF. The covered CDR3 bases are TGTGCCAGCAGCTTAGCGTGGGCCTCCTATGAACAGTAC.

This clone is labeled medium-sized. Gene names refer to mouse genes. Read sequence stops 1 residue before the CDR3 end, and the germline J gene provides the missing end. The rearrangement joins TRBV20 to TRBJ2-7, with D unresolved. CDR1 GFQATS and CDR2 STVNSAI come from the germline V gene. This CDR3 comprises 13 residues. V dropped 0 bases and J dropped 4 bases, with 10 bases sitting between them. CDR3 sequence reads: CGARDRQSYEQYF. The sequenced CDR3 bases are TGTGGTGCTAGGGATCGCCAGTCATATGAACAGTAC.